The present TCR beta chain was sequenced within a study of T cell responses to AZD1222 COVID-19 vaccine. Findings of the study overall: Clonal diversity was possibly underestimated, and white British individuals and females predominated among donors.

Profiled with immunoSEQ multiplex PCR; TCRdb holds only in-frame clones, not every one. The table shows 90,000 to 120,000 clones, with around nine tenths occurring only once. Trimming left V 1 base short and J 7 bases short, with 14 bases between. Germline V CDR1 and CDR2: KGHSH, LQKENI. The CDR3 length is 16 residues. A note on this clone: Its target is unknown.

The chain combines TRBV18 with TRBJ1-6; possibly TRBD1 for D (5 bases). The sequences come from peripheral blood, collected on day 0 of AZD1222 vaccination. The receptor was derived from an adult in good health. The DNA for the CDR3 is TGTGCCAGCTCACCACTTCCGGGGGTGGGGAATTCACCCCTCCACTTT. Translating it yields CASSPLPGVGNSPLHF.